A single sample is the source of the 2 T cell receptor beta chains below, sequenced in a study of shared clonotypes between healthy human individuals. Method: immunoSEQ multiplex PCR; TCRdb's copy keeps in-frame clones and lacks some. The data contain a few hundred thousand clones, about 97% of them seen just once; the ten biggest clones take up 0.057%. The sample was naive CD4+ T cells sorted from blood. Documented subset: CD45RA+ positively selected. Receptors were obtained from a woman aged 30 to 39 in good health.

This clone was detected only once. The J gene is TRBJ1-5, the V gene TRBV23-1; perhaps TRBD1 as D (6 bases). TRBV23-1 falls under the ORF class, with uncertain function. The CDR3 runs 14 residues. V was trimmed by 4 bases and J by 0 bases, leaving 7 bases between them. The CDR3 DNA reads TGCGCCAGCAGTCCAGGGGATAGCAATCAGCCCCAGCATTTT. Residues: CASSPGDSNQPQHF.

DNA for the CDR3: TGTGCCATCAGTGAGTCGCCGGCTAGCGGGTATTCAGATACGCAGTATTTT. This codes for CAISESPASGYSDTQYF. The chain couples TRBV10-3 to TRBJ2-3, with TRBD2 identical over 8 bases. Germline V gene data show CDR1 as ENHRY and CDR2 as SYGVKD. CDR3 length: 17 amino acids. The trim removed 0 bases at V and 4 bases at J, leaving 9 bases unmatched.